A single sample is the source of the 12 T cell receptor beta chains below, sequenced in a study of blood T cell repertoires in COVID-19. Produced via immunoSEQ multiplex PCR; TCRdb's table is partial and in-frame only. The top ten clones hold just over 35% of a sample with about 80,000 clones, around four fifths of them seen once. The sequencing sample was made of peripheral blood. These receptor sequences come from a man in his sixties with COVID-19, enrolled during active disease.

CDR3 amino acids: CASSGGTTDTQYF. The DNA of the CDR3 is TGTGCCAGCAGCGGCGGAACCACAGATACGCAGTATTTT. The chain uses TRBV7-3 and TRBJ2-3; D unclear. V lost 5 bases to trimming and J lost 2 bases, with 8 bases between them. Germline CDR1 reads SGHTA; CDR2 reads FQGTGA. This CDR3 spans 13 amino acids.

This clone appeared a few times. V is TRBV21-1 and J is TRBJ1-2; TRBD1 is the table's D call, not checked against the DNA. TRBV21-1 is deemed a pseudogene. The CDR3 extends over 16 amino acids. The CDR3 region has the DNA TGTGCCAGCAGAACCAATATGAGACAGGGGTCTTCTGGCTACACCTTC. The encoded protein is CASRTNMRQGSSGYTF.

V and J are TRBV5-4 and TRBJ2-7; TRBD2 agrees at 11 bases. CDR3 length: 15 residues. Germline values: CDR1 SGHNT, CDR2 YYREEE (reference sequence). With V trimmed by 4 bases and J by 3 bases, 6 bases remained unmatched. CDR3 region: CASSVTSGGLYEQYF. The DNA of the CDR3 is TGTGCCAGCAGCGTTACTAGCGGGGGACTCTACGAGCAGTACTTC.

This clone was seen a handful of times. V and J are TRBV9 and TRBJ2-4, with a tentative D call TRBD2 (6 bases). The CDR3 runs to 15 residues. Germline V gene data show CDR1 as SGDLS and CDR2 as YYNGEE. Trimming took 0 bases from V and 1 from J, leaving 8 bases between them. CDR3 bases: TGTGCCAGCAGCGTAGTCGGGAGTGCCAAAAACATTCAGTACTTC. Translated: CASSVVGSAKNIQYF.

The genes are TRBV12-3 or TRBV12-4 and TRBJ1-5; tentatively, D is TRBD1 (6 bases). The CDR3 consists of 13 residues. V shed 5 bases and J shed 7 bases, with 12 bases lying between them. As DNA, the CDR3 is TGTGCCAGCAGTCCTCAGGGGTCACAGCCCCAGCATTTT. Amino acids: CASSPQGSQPQHF.

V and J are TRBV7-2 and TRBJ2-7; 9 bases are shared with TRBD2. Unmatched junction bases numbered 3, after V lost 2 bases and J lost 7 bases. Germline V CDR1 and CDR2: SGHTA, FQGNSA. This CDR3 is 13 amino acids long. The DNA for the CDR3 is TGTGCCAGCAGCTTACTCCTAGCGGGGGAGCAGTACTTC. Translation gives CASSLLLAGEQYF.

The chain uses TRBV5-1 and TRBJ1-1, with D perhaps TRBD1 (5 bases). V was cut by 5 bases and J by 5 bases, with 13 bases left in between. Germline V lookup: CDR1 SGHRS, CDR2 YFSETQ. The CDR3 consists of 13 residues. The CDR3 DNA is TGCGCCAGCAGGGAGGGGTTCGGGACTGAAGCTTTCTTT. It is translated as CASREGFGTEAFF. Looking up the rest from reference TRBV5-1 and TRBJ1-1 gives the full variable domain: KAGVTQTPRYLIKTRGQQVTLSCSPISGHRSVSWYQQTPGQGLQFLFEYFSETQRNKGNFPGRFSGRQFSNSRSEMNVSTLELGDSALYLCASREGFGTEAFFGQGTRLTVV.

The genes are TRBV4-1 and TRBJ2-5; tentatively, D is TRBD2 (6 bases). This CDR3 spans 16 amino acids. Looked up from germline, CDR1 is MGHRA and CDR2 is YSYEKL. Trimming stripped 5 bases from V and 1 base from J, with 17 bases between. For the CDR3, the DNA is TGCGCCAGCAGCTCGCGGGGTAGCGGCCCCCAAGAGACCCAGTACTTC. Translated: CASSSRGSGPQETQYF.

In its sample, this clone was seen a few times. The chain links TRBV13 to TRBJ2-1; TRBD2 aligns across 8 bases. The trim removed 3 bases at V and 0 bases at J, leaving 7 bases unmatched. Germline loops: CDR1 PRHDT, CDR2 FYEKMQ (reference sequence). The CDR3 sequence is 17 residues long. The CDR3 sequence is CASSFGRGASSYNEQFF. CDR3 DNA sequence: TGTGCCAGCAGCTTTGGGCGGGGGGCAAGCTCCTACAATGAGCAGTTCTTC. Variable domain in full (rest from reference TRBV13 and TRBJ2-1): AAGVIQSPRHLIKEKRETATLKCYPIPRHDTVYWYQQGPGQDPQFLISFYEKMQSDKGSIPDRFSAQQFSDYHSELNMSSLELGDSALYFCASSFGRGASSYNEQFFGPGTRLTVL.

The genes are TRBV7-9 and TRBJ2-2; TRBD1 aligns across 7 bases. CDR3 size: 13 residues. Germline V gene data show CDR1 as SEHNR and CDR2 as FQNEAQ (reference sequence). With V trimmed by 6 bases and J by 5 bases, 3 bases remained unmatched. The CDR3 spells CASSQQGTGELFF. CDR3 nucleotide sequence: TGTGCCAGCAGTCAACAGGGGACCGGGGAGCTGTTTTTT.

This chain connects TRBV7-2 to TRBJ2-7, with 7 bases that match TRBD2. V gave up 2 bases and J gave up 0 bases; unmatched junction bases: 7. The CDR3 spans 16 residues. Per germline, CDR1 SGHTA and CDR2 FQGNSA. CDR3 sequence reads: CASSLSLASGSYEQYF. CDR3 nucleotide sequence: TGTGCCAGCAGCTTAAGCTTGGCTAGCGGCTCCTACGAGCAGTACTTC.

As concerns this clone: This may be a read error: a much more frequent sequence differs by one nucleotide. J is TRBJ1-4 and V is TRBV2; D gene ambiguous. Germline loops: CDR1 SNHLY, CDR2 FYNNEI. The CDR3 has 13 amino acids. V was trimmed by 6 bases and J by 0 bases, leaving 5 bases between them. CDR3 sequence reads: CASSPATNEKLFF. CDR3 coding DNA: TGTGCCAGCAGCCCCGCAACTAATGAAAAACTGTTTTTT.